Given below is one TCR beta chain in context. Its antigen is not identified. The V gene lost 2 bases and the J gene lost 3 bases, with 8 bases spanning the gap. The germline V gene has CDR1 WNHNN and CDR2 SYGVQD (reference sequence). This CDR3 is 13 amino acids long. The sample originates from a study of OX40 agonist ivuxolimab in advanced cancers. Overall study: Therapy given before enrollment (anti-PD-1, anti-PD-L1 or anti-CTLA-4) was allowed, and roughly 42% had some.

Study outcomes and limitations: Expanded clones were, on average, more numerous in CD8+ T cells than in CD4+.

TCRdb's table, derived via immunoSEQ multiplex PCR, lists solely in-frame clones and lacks some. Of around 46,000 clones detected, around nine tenths appear once; the ten largest clones hold more than 10%. Peripheral blood came from all dose cohorts at three timepoints. This TCR was sampled from an adult with an advanced solid tumor such as melanoma, head and neck, liver or kidney cancer. The chain has TRBV10-1 and TRBJ2-7; D uncertain. The sample in question was CD4+ or CD8+ T cells sorted from blood, obtained in a trial of the OX40 agonist ivuxolimab. The CDR3, as DNA: TGCGCCAGCAGTGAGGACCGGTACTACGAGCAGTACTTC. Translating it yields CASSEDRYYEQYF.